These 11 T cell receptor beta chains were sequenced from one sample in a study of Graves' ophthalmopathy and Graves' hyperthyroidism. Transcripts of RNA were the source for amplifying TCR beta CDR3 regions. First-round RT-PCR employed HTBI primers, with a second-round multiplex PCR after it. TCRdb re-called the multiplex PCR reads with MiXCR, one entry per CDR3 protein. The data contain some 750,000 distinct CDR3 sequences, around 40% of them singletons. The sequenced material came from peripheral blood. The receptors here all came from an adult man with Graves' ophthalmopathy.

This clonotype was detected a few times. The chain links TRBV20-1 to TRBJ2-2; no definite D call. CDR3 length: 14 residues. Germline assignment: CDR1 DFQATT and CDR2 SNEGSKA (reference sequence). Trimming took 3 bases from V and 0 from J, leaving 8 bases between them. The CDR3 coding sequence is TGCAGTGCTAGTATACAGACGAACACCGGGGAGCTGTTTTTT. Amino acid sequence: CSASIQTNTGELFF.

This rearrangement joins TRBV19 to TRBJ1-1, with D uncertain. Germline CDR1 reads LNHDA; CDR2 reads SQIVND (reference sequence). Between the trimmed V and J ends, which lost 4 bases and 1 base, there was a span of 13 bases. The CDR3 consists of 15 residues. CDR3 in amino acids: CASSTSPDGNTEAFF. CDR3 DNA: TGTGCCAGTAGTACATCCCCCGACGGGAACACTGAAGCTTTCTTT.

Only a few counts were recorded for this clonotype. The V call is TRBV5-4, the J call TRBJ1-1, with D possibly matching TRBD1 (6 bases). CDR3 length: 14 residues. Germline assignment: CDR1 SGHNT and CDR2 YYREEE (reference sequence). Trimming pared 4 bases from V and 2 bases from J, leaving 12 bases between. In nucleotides, the CDR3 is TGTGCCAGCAGCCGGGACACATTAAACACTGAAGCTTTCTTT. Residues: CASSRDTLNTEAFF.

This clonotype has only one observation. Relative to the germline gene, one junction end is altered; a read error may explain this. The rearrangement joins TRBV10-3 to TRBJ1-4, with 7 bases aligning to TRBD1. Germline V gives CDR1 ENHRY, CDR2 SYGVKD. CDR3 size: 17 residues. Here the CDR3 reads CASSSYLIQGFDEKRFF. CDR3 nucleotides: TGTGCCAGCAGCAGCTACCTTATACAGGGGTTCGATGAAAAACGGTTTTTT.

The chain is built from TRBV2 and TRBJ2-7; perhaps D is TRBD1 or TRBD2 (5 bases each). Germline V gene sequence: CDR1 SNHLY, CDR2 FYNNEI. The V and J ends lost 6 bases and 1 base respectively, with 16 bases between them. The CDR3 has 15 amino acids. The CDR3 loop reads CASSRRTGGSYEQYF. CDR3 coding DNA: TGTGCCAGCAGCCGACGGACTGGGGGATCCTACGAGCAGTACTTC.

Ten or more counts support this clonotype. The genes are TRBV5-8 and TRBJ1-1; 7 positions agree with TRBD1. CDR1 is SGHTS and CDR2 is YDEGEE in the germline V gene. With V trimmed by 4 bases and J by 1 base, 10 bases remained unmatched. The CDR3 length is 16 residues. The CDR3 loop reads CASSQLQGLTNTEAFF. The CDR3 nucleotides read TGTGCCAGCAGCCAACTACAGGGGTTGACGAACACTGAAGCTTTCTTT.

This clonotype was detected a few times. This chain connects TRBV6-1 to TRBJ2-7; D call uncertain. CDR1 and CDR2 from the germline V gene are MNHNS and SASEGT. V dropped 4 bases and J dropped 5 bases, with 6 bases sitting between them. CDR3 length: 11 residues. CDR3 sequence: CASSASDEQYF. The DNA for the CDR3 is TGTGCCAGCAGTGCTTCTGACGAGCAGTACTTC.

The table lists this clonotype with a few counts. V usage is TRBV30 and J usage is TRBJ1-6, with D unresolved. Germline loops: CDR1 GTSNPN, CDR2 SVGIG (reference sequence). The V gene lost 0 bases and the J gene lost 9 bases, with 9 bases spanning the gap. The CDR3 contains 13 residues. The CDR3 region has the DNA TGTGCCTGGAGTGTTGGGTTCGTTTCACCCCTCCACTTT. As protein: CAWSVGFVSPLHF.

About this clonotype: Mismatch with germline at one junction end may stem from a read error. The rearrangement joins TRBV15 to TRBJ1-2, with D uncertain. CDR1 and CDR2 from the germline V gene are LNHNV and YYDKDF (reference sequence). The CDR3 length is 14 residues. The CDR3 reads CASSQGRAPGGYTF. DNA for the CDR3: TGCGCCAGCAGCCAAGGAAGGGCCCCGGGGGGCTACACCTTC. Combining the CDR3 with reference TRBV15 and TRBJ1-2 gives the whole variable domain DAMVIQNPRYQVTQFGKPVTLSCSQTLNHNVMYWYQQKSSQAPKLLFHYYDKDFNNEADTPDNFQSRRPNTSFCFLDIRSPGLGDTAMYLCASSQGRAPGGYTFGSGTRLTVV.

As concerns this clonotype: One junction end disagrees with the germline gene, perhaps due to a read error. The chain uses TRBV10-1 and TRBJ2-7; D not resolved. CDR1 is WNHNN and CDR2 is SYGVQD in the germline V gene (reference sequence). CDR3 length equals 14 residues. This CDR3 reads CASSLRSYSYEQYF. The CDR3 nucleotides are TGTGCCAGCAGTTTGAGGTCATACTCCTACGAGCAGTACTTC.

The genes are TRBV7-2 and TRBJ1-2, with TRBD1 matching over 7 bases. CDR1 and CDR2 (germline): SGHTA, FQGNSA. V shed 1 base and J 7 bases; nucleotides not matched to a gene: 9. The CDR3 runs 15 residues. The CDR3 protein is CASSLDSGRGFGYTF. Written as DNA, the CDR3 is TGTGCCAGCAGCTTAGATTCCGGCAGGGGGTTTGGCTACACCTTC.